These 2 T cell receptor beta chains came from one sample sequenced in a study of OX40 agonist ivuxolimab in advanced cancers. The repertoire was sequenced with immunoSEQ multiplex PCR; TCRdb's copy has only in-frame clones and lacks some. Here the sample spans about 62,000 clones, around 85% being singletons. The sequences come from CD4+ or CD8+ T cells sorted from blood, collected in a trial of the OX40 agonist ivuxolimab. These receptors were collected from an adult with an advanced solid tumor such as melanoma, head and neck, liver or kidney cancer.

CDR3 region: CASMGRQGPTGELFF. The DNA of the CDR3 is TGTGCCAGCATGGGGCGGCAGGGCCCCACCGGGGAGCTGTTTTTT. This sequence joins TRBV2 and TRBJ2-2, with D possibly matching TRBD1 (5 bases). The CDR3 extends over 15 amino acids. Germline CDR1 is SNHLY and CDR2 is FYNNEI. V was clipped by 7 bases and J by 4 bases, with 16 bases between them. Combining the CDR3 with reference TRBV2 and TRBJ2-2 gives the whole variable domain EPEVTQTPSHQVTQMGQEVILRCVPISNHLYFYWYRQILGQKVEFLVSFYNNEISEKSEIFDDQFSVERPDGSNFTLKIRSTKLEDSAMYFCASMGRQGPTGELFFGEGSRLTVL.

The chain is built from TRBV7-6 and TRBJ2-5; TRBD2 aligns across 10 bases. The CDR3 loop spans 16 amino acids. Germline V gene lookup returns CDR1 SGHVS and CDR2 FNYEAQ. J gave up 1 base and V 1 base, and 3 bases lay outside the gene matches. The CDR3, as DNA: TGTGCCAGCAGCTTAGTTCTAGCGGGAGCCCAAGAGACCCAGTACTTC. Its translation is CASSLVLAGAQETQYF. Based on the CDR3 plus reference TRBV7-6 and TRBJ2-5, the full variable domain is GAGVSQSPRYKVTKRGQDVALRCDPISGHVSLYWYRQALGQGPEFLTYFNYEAQQDKSGLPNDRFSAERPEGSISTLTIQRTEQRDSAMYRCASSLVLAGAQETQYFGPGTRLLVL.